These 9 T cell receptor beta chains originate from one sample sequenced in a study of OX40 agonist ivuxolimab in advanced cancers. TCRdb's table, derived via immunoSEQ multiplex PCR, lists solely in-frame clones and lacks some. The sample consists of 55,000 to 75,000 clones, approximately 86% of them appearing once. This sample comprised CD4+ or CD8+ T cells sorted from blood, obtained in a trial of the OX40 agonist ivuxolimab. The source of these receptors is an adult with an advanced solid tumor such as melanoma, head and neck, liver or kidney cancer.

The chain joins TRBV7-9 to TRBJ2-3; D call uncertain. CDR3 length equals 11 residues. V was pared by 9 bases and J by 6 bases, with 10 bases between. Germline V gene lookup returns CDR1 SEHNR and CDR2 FQNEAQ (reference sequence). CDR3 residues: CASGLTDTQYF. The DNA for the CDR3 is TGTGCCAGTGGGTTGACGGATACGCAGTATTTT.

The chain is built from TRBV11-2 and TRBJ2-3; 7 bases match TRBD2. This CDR3 is built from 16 residues. Germline CDR1 reads SGHAT; CDR2 reads FQNNGV. V lost 1 base to trimming and J lost 3 bases; unmatched junction nucleotides: 7. Written as DNA, the CDR3 is TGTGCCAGCAGCTTAGGAGCGGGACTACTTACAGATACGCAGTATTTT. Protein sequence: CASSLGAGLLTDTQYF.

The genes are TRBV7-5 and TRBJ2-5; the table names TRBD2, a call not compared with the DNA. TRBJ2-7 explains the end of the DNA better; the J call may be wrong. TRBV7-5 is classified as a pseudogene. This CDR3 comprises 17 residues. As DNA, the CDR3 is TGTGCCAGAAGCTTAGATTGCGTAGCGGGAGAGGTCTACGAGCAGTACTTC. This sequence encodes CARSLDCVAGEVYEQYF.

V gene TRBV29-1 combines with J gene TRBJ2-7, with TRBD1 matching 9 bases. The CDR3 spans 12 residues. Trimming took 8 bases from V and 4 from J; bases not matched to a gene: 6. Germline-derived CDR1 and CDR2 are SQVTM and ANQGSEA. The CDR3 DNA sequence: TGCAGCTTCGCGGGACAGGGTTACGAGCAGTACTTC. The encoded protein is CSFAGQGYEQYF.

This chain connects TRBV6-6 to TRBJ2-5, with D possibly TRBD2 on 6 matching bases. V lost 8 bases to trimming and J lost 3 bases, with 19 bases between them. The CDR3 has 15 amino acids. Germline V gives CDR1 MNHNY, CDR2 SVGAGI (reference sequence). CDR3 nucleotides: TGTGCCAGCTCTCCTATCGGGAGAGGAAAAGAGACCCAGTACTTC. It codes for CASSPIGRGKETQYF.

The genes are TRBV6-1 and TRBJ2-1, with 12 bases fitting TRBD2. CDR3 size: 15 residues. Per germline, CDR1 MNHNS and CDR2 SASEGT. V dropped 6 bases and J dropped 6; count of bases not matched to a gene: 6. The CDR3 coding sequence is TGTGCCAGCAGATGGGGACTAGCGGGCTCCAATGAGCAGTTCTTC. Translating gives CASRWGLAGSNEQFF.

The J gene is TRBJ1-2, the V gene TRBV30; no firm D call. V was clipped by 1 base and J by 13 bases, with 13 bases between them. The CDR3 totals 11 residues. Germline V CDR1 and CDR2: GTSNPN, SVGIG (reference sequence). The chain's CDR3 is CAWSETTSGTF. The CDR3, as DNA: TGTGCCTGGAGTGAAACAACCTCGGGCACCTTC. Using reference TRBV30 and TRBJ1-2 for the parts outside the CDR3, the full variable domain is SQTIHQWPATLVQPVGSPLSLECTVEGTSNPNLYWYRQAAGRGLQLLFYSVGIGQISSEVPQNLSASRPQDRQFILSSKKLLLSDSGFYLCAWSETTSGTFGSGTRLTVV.

This clone was observed a few times. The rearrangement links TRBV5-8 to TRBJ1-2; D gene unclear. The CDR3 covers 11 residues. CDR1 is SGHTS and CDR2 is YDEGEE in the germline V gene. Trimming cost V 3 bases and J 7 bases, with 7 bases left between them. In DNA, the CDR3 is TGTGCCAGCAGCTCGGAATCTGGCTACACCTTC. Translated: CASSSESGYTF. Complete variable domain (other parts from reference TRBV5-8 and TRBJ1-2): EAGVTQSPTHLIKTRGQQATLRCSPISGHTSVYWYQQALGLGLQFLLWYDEGEERNRGNFPPRFSGRQFPNYSSELNVNALELEDSALYLCASSSESGYTFGSGTRLTVV.

The chain joins TRBV10-3 to TRBJ1-1; possible D gene TRBD1, 5 bases. This CDR3 has 14 residues. V was trimmed by 4 bases and J by 5 bases, leaving 14 bases between them. Germline lookup yields CDR1 ENHRY and CDR2 SYGVKD. CDR3 nucleotides: TGTGCCATCAGTGCCCAGGGAGGTTGGACTGAAGCTTTCTTT. Translating gives CAISAQGGWTEAFF.